A single sample gave rise to the 2 T cell receptor beta chains below, sequenced in a study of cytomegalovirus exposure and HLA in healthy donors. TCRdb keeps only in-frame clones here, not all; method: immunoSEQ multiplex PCR. The profile covers tens of thousands of clones, with 90% to 95% appearing a single time and 0.55% to 0.75% taken by the ten largest. Sequencing was carried out using PBMCs. The receptors come from a man between 18 and 29 years old in good health and CMV-seronegative.

This chain links TRBV27 with TRBJ2-3; D unclear. The CDR3 sequence is 12 residues long. V gave up 6 bases and J gave up 4 bases, with 8 bases separating them. Germline V gene data show CDR1 as MNHEY and CDR2 as SMNVEV (reference sequence). CDR3 loop: CASSSLPDTQYF. The DNA for the CDR3 is TGTGCCAGCAGCTCCCTACCAGATACGCAGTATTTT.

The rearrangement links TRBV28 to TRBJ1-1; D unresolved. Germline assignment: CDR1 MDHEN and CDR2 SYDVKM. This CDR3 has 16 amino acids. Between the trimmed V and J ends, which lost 3 bases and 1 base, there was a span of 15 bases. The CDR3 DNA is TGTGCCAGCAGTTTTAGACTAGGAGGAAGGAACACTGAAGCTTTCTTT. The encoded protein is CASSFRLGGRNTEAFF.